These T cell receptor beta chains were read from a single sample in a study of TIL therapy for anti-PD-1-resistant metastatic lung cancer. Method: immunoSEQ multiplex PCR; TCRdb's copy keeps in-frame clones and lacks some. The table shows around 33,000 clones, with roughly 69% occurring only once. The specimen comprised blood, sampled at baseline. The origin of the receptors is a woman between 30 and 80 years old with non-small cell lung cancer. Both conserved end residues are trimmed from each CDR3.

cdr3_aa j_call v_call
ASSPPGGRLTDTQY TRBJ2-3 TRBV7-2
ASSPDGNTDTGELF TRBJ2-2 TRBV2
ASSRRSNTGELF TRBJ2-2 TRBV5-8
ASSYRTESDTQY TRBJ2-3 TRBV2
ASSQGTGDAF TRBJ1-1 TRBV16
ASSRQGPGANVLT TRBJ2-6 TRBV5-8
AWSVIRGRLTGELF TRBJ2-2 TRBV30
ASSSRGSGFVNEQF TRBJ2-1 TRBV7-2
ASSLQRVSKDGYT TRBJ1-2 TRBV7-9
ASSIRTGGIGEQY TRBJ2-7 TRBV19
ASRTGLAGISSTDTQY TRBJ2-3 TRBV2
ASSGLAGLSSYNEQF TRBJ2-1 TRBV28
ASSQGGLGTQY TRBJ2-5 TRBV14
ASSPDRSLATYNEQF TRBJ2-1 TRBV5-4
ASRPGAAGANVLT TRBJ2-6 TRBV7-9
ASSLAGLANEQF TRBJ2-1 TRBV5-6
ASSFEGLYGYT TRBJ1-2 TRBV5-4
ASSPDRMSSYEQY TRBJ2-7 TRBV5-4
AWSVFEETQY TRBJ2-5 TRBV30
RLGNTDTQY TRBJ2-3 TRBV20-1
ASMDRGLNIQY TRBJ2-4 TRBV7-2
ASTGQGLSEPTDTQY TRBJ2-3 TRBV5-6